The rows below give T cell receptor beta chains drawn from one sample of a study of graft-versus-host responses after intestinal transplantation. Clones were read by immunoSEQ multiplex PCR, and TCRdb kept only the in-frame ones, dropping some. The sample yields tens of thousands of clones, around nine tenths seen once. Source: bone marrow, taken 734 days after intestinal transplantation. These receptors came from a human patient who received an intestinal transplant, so some T cells may come from the graft donor. CDR3s include the opening cysteine and the closing phenylalanine or tryptophan. The order of the fields is J gene, V gene, CDR3 protein.

>TRBJ2-7|TRBV7-6
CASSTGTYEQYF
>TRBJ1-6|TRBV7-2
CASSLDAGNSPLHF
>TRBJ2-1|TRBV6-5
CASSSVVSGEQFF
>TRBJ1-5|TRBV4-1
CASSQDRPGWGGNQPQHF
>TRBJ2-7|TRBV19
CASSKGSSRTLEQYF
>TRBJ2-2|TRBV4-1
CASSLQTGTARTGELFF
>NA|TRBV2
CASSEPATPYYEQYF
>TRBJ1-2|TRBV5-1
CAAGEGNGGYTF
>TRBJ2-3|TRBV6-1
CASSGSGGADTQYF
>TRBJ2-3|TRBV9
CASTGRGSTDTQYF
>TRBJ2-3|TRBV7-3
CASSLNRGRTDTQYF
>TRBJ1-5|TRBV4-1
CASSQGLVGRGDQPQHF
>TRBJ2-7|TRBV29-1
CSVEYTGTSPYEQYF
>NA|TRBV20-1
CSASRRAEQYF
>TRBJ1-4|TRBV4-2
CASSQDTGTDNEKLFF
>TRBJ1-4|TRBV4-1
CASSGRTGRPEKLFF
>TRBJ2-3|TRBV9
CASSVGWDNPGLASFTDTQYF
>TRBJ2-3|TRBV7-2
CASSVIAGGPDTQYF